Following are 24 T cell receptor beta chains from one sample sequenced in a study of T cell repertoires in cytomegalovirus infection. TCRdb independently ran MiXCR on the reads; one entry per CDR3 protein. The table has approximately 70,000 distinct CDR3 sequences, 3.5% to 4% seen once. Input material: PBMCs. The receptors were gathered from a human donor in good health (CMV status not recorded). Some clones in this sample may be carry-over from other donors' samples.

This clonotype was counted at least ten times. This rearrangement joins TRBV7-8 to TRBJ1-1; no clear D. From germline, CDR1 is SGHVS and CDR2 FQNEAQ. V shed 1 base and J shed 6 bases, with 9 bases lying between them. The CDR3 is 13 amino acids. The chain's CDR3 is CASSLVFGAEAFF. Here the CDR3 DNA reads TGTGCCAGCAGCTTAGTCTTCGGAGCTGAAGCTTTCTTT.

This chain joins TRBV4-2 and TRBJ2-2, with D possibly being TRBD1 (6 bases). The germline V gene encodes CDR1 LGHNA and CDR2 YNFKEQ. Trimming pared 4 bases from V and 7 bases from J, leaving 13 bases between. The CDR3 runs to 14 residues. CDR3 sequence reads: CASSPGVSSGELFF. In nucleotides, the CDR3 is TGTGCCAGCAGCCCAGGGGTTTCGAGCGGGGAGCTGTTTTTT.

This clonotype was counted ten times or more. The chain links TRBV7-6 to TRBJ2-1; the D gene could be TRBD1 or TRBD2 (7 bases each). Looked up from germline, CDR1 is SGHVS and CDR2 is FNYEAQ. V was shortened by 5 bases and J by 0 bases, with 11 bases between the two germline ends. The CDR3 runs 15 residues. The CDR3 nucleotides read TGTGCCAGCAGCCCAGGGGGGGACTCCTACAATGAGCAGTTCTTC. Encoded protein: CASSPGGDSYNEQFF.

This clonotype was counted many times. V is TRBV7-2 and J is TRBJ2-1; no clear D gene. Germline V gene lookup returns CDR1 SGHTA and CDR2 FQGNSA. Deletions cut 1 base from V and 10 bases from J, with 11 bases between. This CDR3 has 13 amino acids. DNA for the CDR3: TGTGCCAGCAGCTTAGGGTTTGGGCGGGAGCAGTTCTTC. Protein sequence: CASSLGFGREQFF.

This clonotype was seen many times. The CDR3 spells CASSLGGEATQYF. The CDR3 bases are TGTGCCAGCAGCCTGGGGGGGGAGGCGACCCAGTACTTC. V and J are TRBV7-8 and TRBJ2-5; TRBD2 agrees at 7 bases. The length of the CDR3 is 13 residues. V lost 5 bases, J lost 7 bases, and 7 bases stayed unmatched. Germline CDR1 reads SGHVS; CDR2 reads FQNEAQ.

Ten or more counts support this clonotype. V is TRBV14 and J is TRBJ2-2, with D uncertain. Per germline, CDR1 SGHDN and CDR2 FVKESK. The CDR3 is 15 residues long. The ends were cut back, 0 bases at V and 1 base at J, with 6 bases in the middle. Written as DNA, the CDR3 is TGTGCCAGCAGCCAAGAACTAATGAACACCGGGGAGCTGTTTTTT. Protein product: CASSQELMNTGELFF.

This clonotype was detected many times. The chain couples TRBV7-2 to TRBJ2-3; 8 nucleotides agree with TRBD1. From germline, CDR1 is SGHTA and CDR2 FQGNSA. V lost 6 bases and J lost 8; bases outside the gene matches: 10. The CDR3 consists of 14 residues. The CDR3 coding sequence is TGTGCCAGCAGATTAATGCAGGGGGCAGTTACGCAGTATTTT. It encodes CASRLMQGAVTQYF. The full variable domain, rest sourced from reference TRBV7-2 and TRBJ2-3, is GAGVSQSPSNKVTEKGKDVELRCDPISGHTALYWYRQSLGQGLEFLIYFQGNSAPDKSGLPSDRFSAERTGGSVSTLTIQRTQQEDSAVYLCASRLMQGAVTQYFGPGTRLTVL.

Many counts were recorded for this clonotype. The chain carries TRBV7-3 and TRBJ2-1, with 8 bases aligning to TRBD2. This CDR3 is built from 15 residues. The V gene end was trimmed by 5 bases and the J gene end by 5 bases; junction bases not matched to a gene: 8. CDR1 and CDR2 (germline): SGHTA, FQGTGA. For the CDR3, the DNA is TGTGCCAGCAGCCCCGGGACTAGGGTTCACAATGAGCAGTTCTTC. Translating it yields CASSPGTRVHNEQFF.

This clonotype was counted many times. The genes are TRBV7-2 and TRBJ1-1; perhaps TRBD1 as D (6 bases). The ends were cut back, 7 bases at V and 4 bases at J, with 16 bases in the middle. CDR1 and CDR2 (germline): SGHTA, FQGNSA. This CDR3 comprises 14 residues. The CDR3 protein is CASTPGVVRTEAFF. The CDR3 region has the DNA TGTGCCAGCACCCCAGGGGTGGTTCGCACTGAAGCTTTCTTT. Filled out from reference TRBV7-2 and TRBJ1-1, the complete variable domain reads GAGVSQSPSNKVTEKGKDVELRCDPISGHTALYWYRQSLGQGLEFLIYFQGNSAPDKSGLPSDRFSAERTGGSVSTLTIQRTQQEDSAVYLCASTPGVVRTEAFFGQGTRLTVV.

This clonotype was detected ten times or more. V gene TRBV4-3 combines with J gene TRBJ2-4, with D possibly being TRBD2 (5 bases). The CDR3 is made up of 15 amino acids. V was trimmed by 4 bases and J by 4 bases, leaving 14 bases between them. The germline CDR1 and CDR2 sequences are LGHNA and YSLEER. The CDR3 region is CASSRSTRGKNIQYF. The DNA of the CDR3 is TGCGCCAGCAGCCGATCAACCCGGGGTAAAAACATTCAGTACTTC.

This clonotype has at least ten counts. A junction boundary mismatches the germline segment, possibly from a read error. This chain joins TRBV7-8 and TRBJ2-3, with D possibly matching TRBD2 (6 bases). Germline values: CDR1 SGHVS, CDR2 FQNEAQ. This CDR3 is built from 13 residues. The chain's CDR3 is CASSTTGRPTPYF. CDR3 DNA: TGTGCCAGCAGCACAACCGGGAGACCAACGCCGTATTTT.

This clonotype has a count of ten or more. The CDR3 region has the DNA TGTGCCAGCAGGTCTGCCGGATGGAAGAACGAGCAGTACTTC. It is translated as CASRSAGWKNEQYF. This rearrangement joins TRBV28 to TRBJ2-7; D is ambiguous. The V gene lost 6 bases and the J gene lost 5 bases, with 17 bases spanning the gap. This CDR3 has 14 residues. In germline, CDR1 is MDHEN, CDR2 SYDVKM.

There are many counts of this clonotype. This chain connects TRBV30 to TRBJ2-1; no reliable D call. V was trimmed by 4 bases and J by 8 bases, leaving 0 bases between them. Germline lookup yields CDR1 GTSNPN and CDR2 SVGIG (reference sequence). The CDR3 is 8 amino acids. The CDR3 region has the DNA TGTGCCTGGAATGAGCAGTTCTTC. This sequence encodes CAWNEQFF. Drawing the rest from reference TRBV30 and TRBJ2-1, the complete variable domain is SQTIHQWPATLVQPVGSPLSLECTVEGTSNPNLYWYRQAAGRGLQLLFYSVGIGQISSEVPQNLSASRPQDRQFILSSKKLLLSDSGFYLCAWNEQFFGPGTRLTVL.

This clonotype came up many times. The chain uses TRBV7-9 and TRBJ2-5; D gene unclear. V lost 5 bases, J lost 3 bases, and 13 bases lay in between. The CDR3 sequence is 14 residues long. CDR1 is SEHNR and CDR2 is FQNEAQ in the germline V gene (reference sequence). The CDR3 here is CASSPRADKETQYF. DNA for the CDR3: TGTGCCAGCAGCCCCCGTGCGGATAAAGAGACCCAGTACTTC.

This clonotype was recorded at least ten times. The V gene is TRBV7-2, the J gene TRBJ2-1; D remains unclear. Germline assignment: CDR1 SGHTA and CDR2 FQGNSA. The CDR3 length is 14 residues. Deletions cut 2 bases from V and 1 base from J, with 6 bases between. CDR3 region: CASSLILSYNEQFF. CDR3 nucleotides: TGTGCCAGCAGCTTAATACTTTCCTACAATGAGCAGTTCTTC.

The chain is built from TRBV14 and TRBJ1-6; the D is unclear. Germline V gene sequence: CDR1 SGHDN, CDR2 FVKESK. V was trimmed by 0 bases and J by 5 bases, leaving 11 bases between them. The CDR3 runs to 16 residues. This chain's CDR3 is CASSQDIGRNNSPLHF. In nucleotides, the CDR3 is TGTGCCAGCAGCCAAGACATCGGGAGAAATAATTCACCCCTCCACTTT.

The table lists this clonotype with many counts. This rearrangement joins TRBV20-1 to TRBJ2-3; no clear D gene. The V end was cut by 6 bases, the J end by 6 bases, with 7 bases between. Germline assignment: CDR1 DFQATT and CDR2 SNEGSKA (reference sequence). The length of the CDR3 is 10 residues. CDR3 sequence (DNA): TGCAGTGCCCCTGTGGATACGCAGTATTTT. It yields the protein CSAPVDTQYF.

As DNA, the CDR3 is TGTGCCAGCAGCTTAGGCCCTCAGGGGAGGCATGAGCAGTTCTTC. This sequence encodes CASSLGPQGRHEQFF. The rearrangement joins TRBV7-2 to TRBJ2-1; D is perhaps TRBD1 or TRBD2 (6 bases each). The length of the CDR3 is 15 residues. Germline V gene data show CDR1 as SGHTA and CDR2 as FQGNSA. V lost 1 base and J lost 8, with 15 bases in between.

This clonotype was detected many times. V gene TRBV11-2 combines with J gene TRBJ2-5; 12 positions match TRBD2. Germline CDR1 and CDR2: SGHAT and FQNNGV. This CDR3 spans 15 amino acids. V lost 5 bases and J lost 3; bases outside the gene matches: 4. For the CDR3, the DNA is TGTGCCAGCAGCCAATGGACTAGCGGGGAAGAGACCCAGTACTTC. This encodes CASSQWTSGEETQYF.

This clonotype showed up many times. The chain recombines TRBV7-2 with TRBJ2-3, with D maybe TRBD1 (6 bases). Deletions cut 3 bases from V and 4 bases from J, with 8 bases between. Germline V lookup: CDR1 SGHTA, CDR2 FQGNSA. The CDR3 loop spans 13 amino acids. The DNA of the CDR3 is TGTGCCAGCAGCTTCGAGGGGGCAGATACGCAGTATTTT. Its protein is CASSFEGADTQYF.

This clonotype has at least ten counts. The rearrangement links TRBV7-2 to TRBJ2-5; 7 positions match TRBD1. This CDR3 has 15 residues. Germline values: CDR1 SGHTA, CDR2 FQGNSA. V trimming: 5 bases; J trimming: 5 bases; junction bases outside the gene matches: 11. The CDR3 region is CASSKIPTGWETQYF. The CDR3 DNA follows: TGTGCCAGCAGCAAAATCCCGACAGGGTGGGAGACCCAGTACTTC.

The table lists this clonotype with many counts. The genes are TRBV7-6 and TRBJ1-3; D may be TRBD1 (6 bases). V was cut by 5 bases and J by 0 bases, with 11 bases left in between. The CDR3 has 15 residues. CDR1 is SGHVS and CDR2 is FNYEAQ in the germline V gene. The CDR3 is CASSTDRLSGNTIYF. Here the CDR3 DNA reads TGTGCCAGCAGCACCGACAGGCTCTCTGGAAACACCATATATTTT. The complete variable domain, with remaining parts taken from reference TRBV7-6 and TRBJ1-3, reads GAGVSQSPRYKVTKRGQDVALRCDPISGHVSLYWYRQALGQGPEFLTYFNYEAQQDKSGLPNDRFSAERPEGSISTLTIQRTEQRDSAMYRCASSTDRLSGNTIYFGEGSWLTVV.

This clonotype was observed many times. The CDR3 DNA sequence: TGCAGTAGCGGGAGTCCGGGTGAGCAGTACTTC. It codes for CSSGSPGEQYF. The J gene is TRBJ2-7, the V gene TRBV29-1, with 9 bases aligning to TRBD2. The length of the CDR3 is 11 residues. Germline loops: CDR1 SQVTM, CDR2 ANQGSEA.

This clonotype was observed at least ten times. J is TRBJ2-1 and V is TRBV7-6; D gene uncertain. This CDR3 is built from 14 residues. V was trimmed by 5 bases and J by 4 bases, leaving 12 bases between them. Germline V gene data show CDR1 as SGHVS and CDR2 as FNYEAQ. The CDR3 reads CASSVMGGYNEQFF. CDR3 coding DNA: TGTGCCAGCAGCGTAATGGGTGGGTACAATGAGCAGTTCTTC.